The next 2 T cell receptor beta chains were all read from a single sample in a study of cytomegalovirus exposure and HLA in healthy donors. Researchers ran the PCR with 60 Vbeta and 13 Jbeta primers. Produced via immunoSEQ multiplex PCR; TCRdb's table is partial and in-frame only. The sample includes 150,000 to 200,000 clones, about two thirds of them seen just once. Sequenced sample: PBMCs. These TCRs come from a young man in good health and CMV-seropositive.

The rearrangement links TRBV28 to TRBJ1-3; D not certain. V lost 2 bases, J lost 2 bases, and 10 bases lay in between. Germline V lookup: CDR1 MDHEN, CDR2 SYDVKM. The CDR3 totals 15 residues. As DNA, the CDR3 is TGTGCCAGCAGTTTAAGCCAATTCCCTGGAAACACCATATATTTT. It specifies CASSLSQFPGNTIYF.

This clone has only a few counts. CDR3 region: CASSRNPGTGSEKLFF. CDR3 DNA: TGCGCCAGCAGTCGAAACCCCGGGACAGGTAGTGAAAAACTGTTTTTT. V is TRBV5-1 and J is TRBJ1-4, with TRBD1 matching over 8 bases. The CDR3 is 16 residues long. Germline loops: CDR1 SGHRS, CDR2 YFSETQ. The V segment lost 5 bases and the J segment 7 bases; nucleotides outside the gene matches: 13.